This entry features one TCR beta chain sequence. The data originate from a study of T cell changes during pregnancy in multiple sclerosis. The ends were cut back, 5 bases at V and 7 bases at J, with 24 bases in the middle. This CDR3 region has 16 residues. Germline CDR1 and CDR2: KGHSH and LQKENI. The repertoire was sequenced with immunoSEQ multiplex PCR; TCRdb's copy has only in-frame clones and lacks some. The sample has around 65,000 clones, around 91% seen once. The chain employs TRBV18 and TRBJ2-7; a weak D match, TRBD2 (5 bases). The sequence derives from a female donor in good health, enrolled as a control in a pregnancy study. The sample consisted of peripheral blood, taken in the third trimester of pregnancy. CDR3 residues: CASSVRDPSGMGEQYF. The CDR3 DNA follows: TGTGCCAGCTCAGTAAGGGATCCATCGGGAATGGGAGAGCAGTACTTC.